The entry that follows covers one TCR beta chain sequence. Its antigen is undetermined. Germline V gene data show CDR1 as SGHTA and CDR2 as FQGNSA. There are 15 residues in the CDR3. V shed 3 bases and J 8 bases; nucleotides not matched to a gene: 9. This sample stems from a study of PD-L1 blockade in urothelial cancer. Study context: Starting in 2014, patients were given atezolizumab (1,200 mg intravenously every 3 weeks). Whole-study results and caveats: When pretreatment blood TCR clonality was below the median, it predicted better survival.

TCRdb keeps only in-frame clones here, not all; method: immunoSEQ multiplex PCR. Of about 91,000 clones in the sample, 70% to 90% were seen once. Time point specified: peripheral blood 6 weeks after treatment start. Metastatic or locally advanced urothelial carcinoma was present in the patients. The receptor comes from a man aged 65 to 85 with urothelial cancer. The chain joins TRBV7-2 to TRBJ2-1; 8 bases line up with TRBD2. This material consisted of PBMCs, taken around atezolizumab (anti-PD-L1) treatment. CDR3 protein: CASSFLDGRGDEQFF. The CDR3 coding sequence is TGTGCCAGCAGCTTTTTAGATGGGCGGGGGGATGAGCAGTTCTTC.